This T cell receptor beta chain was captured by sequencing in a study of cytomegalovirus exposure and HLA in healthy donors. General study findings and limits: TCR beta V- and J-gene trimming was later associated with a missense DCLRE1C variant. TRBV6-2, TRBV6-3 and some other V segments were excluded as indistinguishable. The authors judged a highly shared variant cluster likely a sequencing artifact. There were a few CMV-associated chains whose specificity for CMV antigens was confirmed in vitro.

The study ran its PCR with 60 Vbeta and 13 Jbeta primers. Clones were read by immunoSEQ multiplex PCR, and TCRdb kept only the in-frame ones, dropping some. The data show approximately 100,000 clones, with 79% seen just once and roughly 3.8% held by the top ten. Trimming pared 2 bases from V and 4 bases from J, leaving 13 bases between. The length of the CDR3 is 15 residues. Germline V gives CDR1 SGHKS, CDR2 YYEKEE (reference sequence). The table lists this clone with a few counts. Its specificity is unknown. The sample taken for sequencing was PBMCs. V and J are TRBV5-5 and TRBJ1-5, with D unclear. This TCR was sampled from a woman aged 40 to 50 in good health and CMV-seronegative. The DNA for the CDR3 is TGTGCCAGCAGCTTTAGTGCAGGTGGTAATCAGCCCCAGCATTTT. Protein product: CASSFSAGGNQPQHF. The whole variable domain, remainder taken from reference TRBV5-5 and TRBJ1-5, is DAGVTQSPTHLIKTRGQQVTLRCSPISGHKSVSWYQQVLGQGPQFIFQYYEKEERGRGNFPDRFSARQFPNYSSELNVNALLLGDSALYLCASSFSAGGNQPQHFGDGTRLSIL.